These T cell receptor beta chains were read from a single sample in a study of T cell responses to AZD1222 COVID-19 vaccine. Assay: immunoSEQ multiplex PCR; the TCRdb copy retains only in-frame clones and omits some. This table has about 93,000 clones, 80% to 90% appearing once. The source material was peripheral blood, sampled 28 days after the second AZD1222 dose. Receptors originate from an adult who received the AZD1222 COVID-19 vaccine. Each CDR3 is given with its conserved first and last residue. A D gene is named only where the DNA matches it firmly. Clone size is shown for a subset of rows, as once, few, many or a class of expanded clone.

V: TRBV2
D: NA
size: NA
J: TRBJ1-3
DNA: TGTGCCAGCAGTGGAGACAGTCGGGACACCATATATTTT
CDR3: CASSGDSRDTIYF

V: TRBV3-1/TRBV3-2
D: NA
size: NA
J: TRBJ1-5
DNA: TGTGCCAGCAGCCAAGACCCCTGGGCTAGCAATCAGCCCCAGCATTTT
CDR3: CASSQDPWASNQPQHF

V: TRBV6-5
D: NA
size: NA
J: TRBJ2-3
DNA: TGTGCCAGCAGTTACTCGGGTAGTAGGGGCACAGATACGCAGTATTTT
CDR3: CASSYSGSRGTDTQYF

V: TRBV11-2
D: NA
size: NA
J: TRBJ2-7
DNA: TGTGCCAGCAGCCTGGGACGGGGTTTAGACGAGCAGTACTTC
CDR3: CASSLGRGLDEQYF

V: TRBV5-8
D: NA
size: NA
J: TRBJ2-3
DNA: TGTGCCAGCAGCTTAAGAGCAGATACGCAGTATTTT
CDR3: CASSLRADTQYF

V: TRBV2
D: NA
size: NA
J: TRBJ2-1
DNA: TGTGCCAGCAGTGAAGCGGTACTAGTCGTTGAGCAGTTCTTC
CDR3: CASSEAVLVVEQFF

V: TRBV16
D: NA
size: NA
J: TRBJ1-6
DNA: TGTGCCAGCAGCCAATCGCGCAGGGGAGCCTCACCCCTCCACTTT
CDR3: CASSQSRRGASPLHF

V: TRBV4-3
D: TRBD2
size: NA
J: TRBJ2-1
DNA: TGCGCCAGCAGCGAGGAACTAGCGGTCTACAATGAGCAGTTCTTC
CDR3: CASSEELAVYNEQFF

V: TRBV24-1
D: TRBD1
size: NA
J: TRBJ1-6
DNA: TGTGCCACCAGTGCACAGGGGCAAAATAATTCACCCCTCCACTTT
CDR3: CATSAQGQNNSPLHF

V: TRBV30
D: TRBD2
size: NA
J: TRBJ2-5
DNA: TGTGCCTGGAGTACGGGGGGGACCCAGTACTTC
CDR3: CAWSTGGTQYF

V: TRBV7-2
D: NA
size: NA
J: TRBJ1-1
DNA: TGTGCCAGCAGTCGACAGGCTGCACAGGAAGCTTTCTTT
CDR3: CASSRQAAQEAFF

V: TRBV7-8
D: NA
size: few
J: TRBJ1-5
DNA: TGTGCCAGCAGCTTACTGGCAGGGATCAATCAGCCCCAGCATTTT
CDR3: CASSLLAGINQPQHF

V: TRBV19
D: TRBD1
size: NA
J: TRBJ1-3
DNA: TGTGCCAGTATTACCCGGGACAGGAACTCTGGAAACACCATATATTTT
CDR3: CASITRDRNSGNTIYF

V: TRBV9
D: NA
size: NA
J: TRBJ1-6
DNA: TGTGCCAGCAGCGTAACCGGGAGGCTAGAGGATTCACCCCTCCACTTT
CDR3: CASSVTGRLEDSPLHF

V: TRBV4-2
D: NA
size: NA
J: TRBJ1-5
DNA: TGTGCCAGCAGCCTTGACAGTAGCAATCAGCCCCAGCATTTT
CDR3: CASSLDSSNQPQHF

V: TRBV3-1/TRBV3-2
D: NA
size: NA
J: TRBJ1-1
DNA: TGTGCCAGCAGCCAAGCCCAGGACTCCTTGTCTGCTTTCTTT
CDR3: CASSQAQDSLSAFF

V: TRBV4-3
D: TRBD1
size: NA
J: TRBJ1-2
DNA: TGCGCCAGCAGCCAAAGACAGGGAGGGCACTATGGCTACACCTTC
CDR3: CASSQRQGGHYGYTF

V: TRBV2
D: NA
size: NA
J: TRBJ2-2
DNA: TGTGCCAGCCTCGGGGGATTGAACACCGGGGAGCTGTTTTTT
CDR3: CASLGGLNTGELFF

V: TRBV9
D: TRBD2
size: NA
J: TRBJ2-2
DNA: TGTGCCAGCAGCGCTTTCGGGGGGGCTGCCGGGGAGCTGTTTTTT
CDR3: CASSAFGGAAGELFF

V: TRBV27
D: TRBD1
size: NA
J: TRBJ1-1
DNA: TGTGCCAGCCGTTCGTCCATGTTTCGCGGCAGGGCCGGGACAGGGAGGACTGAAGCTTTCTTT
CDR3: CASRSSMFRGRAGTGRTEAFF

V: TRBV6-4
D: NA
size: once
J: TRBJ1-2
DNA: TGTGCCAGCAGTGACGGGGACTCCCCTTGGACGGCTAACTATGGCTACACCTTC
CDR3: CASSDGDSPWTANYGYTF

V: TRBV5-5
D: NA
size: NA
J: TRBJ1-1
DNA: TGTGCCAGCAGCTTGGTATCTAACACTGAAGCTTTCTTT
CDR3: CASSLVSNTEAFF

V: TRBV5-8
D: TRBD2
size: NA
J: TRBJ2-1
DNA: TGTGCCAGCAGCTTGGCTAGCGGGAGTTCTGACTACAATGAGCAGTTCTTC
CDR3: CASSLASGSSDYNEQFF

V: TRBV19
D: TRBD2
size: NA
J: TRBJ2-7
DNA: TGTGCCAGTAGTAAGCTAGCGGGAGCCCTTCTCTACGAGCAGTACTTC
CDR3: CASSKLAGALLYEQYF

V: TRBV7-3
D: NA
size: NA
J: TRBJ2-3
DNA: TGTGCCAGCAGCGGCTCCCTTTGGGACACAGATACGCAGTATTTT
CDR3: CASSGSLWDTDTQYF

V: TRBV7-9
D: TRBD2
size: NA
J: TRBJ2-5
DNA: TGTGCCAGCAGCCCTTGGGGCGGGAGGGCGAGATTGTCCCAAGAGACCCAGTACTTC
CDR3: CASSPWGGRARLSQETQYF

V: TRBV18
D: NA
size: once
J: TRBJ1-1
DNA: TGTGCCAGCTCACCACCGGGAAGTGCGGGGGTCGGGGAAGCTTTCTTT
CDR3: CASSPPGSAGVGEAFF

V: TRBV30
D: TRBD1
size: NA
J: TRBJ1-1
DNA: TGTGCCTGGAGATACCGACAGGGAGACCCAAATTCGGAGACTGAAGCTTTCTTT
CDR3: CAWRYRQGDPNSETEAFF

V: TRBV5-1
D: TRBD2
size: NA
J: TRBJ2-7
DNA: TGCGCCAGCAGCTTGGTACTAGCGGGGGTCCACGAGCAGTACTTC
CDR3: CASSLVLAGVHEQYF

V: TRBV30
D: TRBD1
size: NA
J: TRBJ2-5
DNA: TGTGCCTGGATAATACAGGGGGCGAGAAAGACCCAGTACTTC
CDR3: CAWIIQGARKTQYF

V: TRBV29-1
D: NA
size: NA
J: TRBJ2-2
DNA: TGCAGCGTTGAAGGGGGTAAAGGGTCCGGGGAGCTGTTTTTT
CDR3: CSVEGGKGSGELFF

V: TRBV19
D: NA
size: NA
J: TRBJ1-2
DNA: TGTGCCAGTCAGAGCGGAAACTATGGCTACACCTTC
CDR3: CASQSGNYGYTF

V: TRBV5-6
D: NA
size: once
J: TRBJ1-5
DNA: TGTGCCAGCAGCTTGAGTCAGCCCCAGCATTTT
CDR3: CASSLSQPQHF

V: TRBV18
D: NA
size: NA
J: TRBJ1-2
DNA: TGTGCCAGCTCACCATCCGATGGCTACACCTTC
CDR3: CASSPSDGYTF

V: TRBV6-2/TRBV6-3
D: TRBD1
size: once
J: TRBJ2-2
DNA: TGTGCCAGCAGTTACTGGGGACAGGTTAACACCGGGGAGCTGTTTTTT
CDR3: CASSYWGQVNTGELFF

V: TRBV4-2
D: NA
size: NA
J: TRBJ1-2
DNA: TGTGCCAGCAGCCAAGATCGGGGTAACTATGGCTACACCTTC
CDR3: CASSQDRGNYGYTF

V: TRBV19
D: NA
size: NA
J: TRBJ1-2
DNA: TGTGCCAGTAGAAGTTCGGGGCCGGAAAACTATGGCTACACCTTC
CDR3: CASRSSGPENYGYTF

V: TRBV4-1
D: NA
size: NA
J: TRBJ1-1
DNA: TGCGCCAGCAGCCAAGATTTCGGCTTTGTGAACACTGAAGCTTTCTTT
CDR3: CASSQDFGFVNTEAFF

V: TRBV5-1
D: NA
size: NA
J: TRBJ1-5
DNA: TGCGCCAGCAGCTTGGCCATGGGAGGCAATCAGCCCCAGCATTTT
CDR3: CASSLAMGGNQPQHF

V: TRBV5-1
D: TRBD1
size: few
J: TRBJ1-2
DNA: TGCGCCAGCAGCGGGGACAGGTCCGACACCTATGGCTACACCTTC
CDR3: CASSGDRSDTYGYTF

V: TRBV24-1
D: NA
size: NA
J: TRBJ2-2
DNA: TGTGCCAACGGGATCCGGGGGACCGGGGAGCTGTTTTTT
CDR3: CANGIRGTGELFF

V: TRBV11-2
D: NA
size: NA
J: TRBJ2-1
DNA: TGTGCCAGCAGCTTAGGGGGATTTCAGAATGAGCAGTTCTTC
CDR3: CASSLGGFQNEQFF

V: TRBV6-5
D: TRBD2
size: NA
J: TRBJ2-1
DNA: TGTGCCAGCAGCCTCGTGGCTAGCGGGAGGGATGAGCAGTTCTTC
CDR3: CASSLVASGRDEQFF

V: TRBV2
D: TRBD1
size: NA
J: TRBJ1-5
DNA: TGTGCCAGCAGTGAACCAGGGGGCGCAGATCAGCCCCAGCATTTT
CDR3: CASSEPGGADQPQHF

V: TRBV30
D: NA
size: NA
J: TRBJ1-5
DNA: TGTGCCTGGAGTATGGGTCAGGTAGAGCAGCCCCAGCATTTT
CDR3: CAWSMGQVEQPQHF

V: TRBV15
D: TRBD1
size: NA
J: TRBJ1-4
DNA: TGTGCCACCAGCAGAGGAGGGACAGGGGGAAATGAAAAACTGTTTTTT
CDR3: CATSRGGTGGNEKLFF

V: TRBV6-1
D: TRBD2
size: NA
J: TRBJ2-1
DNA: TGTGCCAGCAGTGAACCCGCCCCGGGGACTAGCGGTTACAATGAGCAGTTCTTC
CDR3: CASSEPAPGTSGYNEQFF

V: TRBV27
D: NA
size: NA
J: TRBJ1-5
DNA: TGTGCCAGCGGATTTTTGGAGGGGCCCCAGCATTTT
CDR3: CASGFLEGPQHF

V: TRBV28
D: NA
size: once
J: TRBJ1-1
DNA: TGTGCCAGCAGCCAGGGAAGCGTTAACACTGAAGCTTTCTTT
CDR3: CASSQGSVNTEAFF

V: TRBV2
D: NA
size: NA
J: TRBJ2-1
DNA: TGTGCCAGCAGTGTAGGGACGGCCCCTCTAGAGCAGTTCTTC
CDR3: CASSVGTAPLEQFF